This TCR beta chain was found in a study of T cell changes during pregnancy in multiple sclerosis. The data were produced by immunoSEQ multiplex PCR, yet TCRdb's version contains in-frame clones alone and is incomplete. This sample has around 37,000 clones, with roughly 91% found just once. Germline CDR1 is SNHLY and CDR2 is FYNNEI. CDR3 length: 16 amino acids. V gave up 8 bases and J gave up 2 bases, with 22 bases separating them. The sequenced sample was CD8+ T cells from peripheral blood mononuclear cells, obtained in the second trimester of pregnancy. The rearrangement uses TRBV2 and TRBJ2-7; D unresolved. The clonotype was recovered from a female donor with multiple sclerosis, enrolled in a pregnancy study. The CDR3 protein is CASDEKQDPGTYEQYF. The DNA of the CDR3 is TGTGCCAGCGATGAAAAACAAGACCCAGGAACCTACGAGCAGTACTTC.